This T cell receptor beta chain was recovered during a study of read filtering for tumor transcriptome and immune sequencing. The overall study: The cohort had some 17 men and over twelve women aged roughly 47 to 85, mean about 70 years. TCR-mapped reads were about 3.5 to 10.27 million with IR-seq versus about 80 to 1273 with RNA-seq. Findings of the study overall: This fraction held mixed bone marrow immune cells after CD138-negative sorting. Dropping single-read clonotypes raised IR-seq and RNA-seq shared-clonotype correlation.

With 7 bases clipped from V and 1 base from J, the junction kept 4 bases outside the gene matches. The CDR3 sequence is 14 residues long. Germline CDR1 is SQVTM and CDR2 is ANQGSEA. This clonotype was detected many times. Its specificity is unknown. From about 400 ng of RNA, a library with molecular barcoded alpha/delta and beta/gamma adaptors was made. TCRdb reanalysed the reads using MiXCR and keeps one entry per CDR3 protein. The sample gives around 58,000 distinct CDR3 sequences, 14% of which show up once; 45% is in the top ten. The V call is TRBV29-1, the J call TRBJ2-5; 12 nucleotides match TRBD2. The source is a donor aged 40 or over with multiple myeloma. Input material: a population of CD138-negative cells sorted from bone marrow. CDR3 in amino acids: CSGGLAGLQETQYF. The DNA for the CDR3 is TGCAGCGGTGGACTAGCGGGACTCCAAGAGACCCAGTACTTC.